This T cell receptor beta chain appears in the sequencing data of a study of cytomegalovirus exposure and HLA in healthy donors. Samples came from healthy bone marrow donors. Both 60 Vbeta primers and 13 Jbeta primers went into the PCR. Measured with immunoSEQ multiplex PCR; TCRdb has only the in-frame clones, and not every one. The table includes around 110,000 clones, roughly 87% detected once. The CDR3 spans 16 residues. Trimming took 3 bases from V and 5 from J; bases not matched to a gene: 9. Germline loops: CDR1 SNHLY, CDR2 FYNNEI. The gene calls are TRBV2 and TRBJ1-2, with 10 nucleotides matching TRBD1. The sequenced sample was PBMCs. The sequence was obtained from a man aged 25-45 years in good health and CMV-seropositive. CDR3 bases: TGTGCCAGCAGTGAGACAGGGGGCCTTAGATTTTATGGCTACACCTTC. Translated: CASSETGGLRFYGYTF.